These T cell receptor beta chains were read from a single sample in a study of molecular identifiers for immune sequencing clone quantification. Via MiXCR, TCRdb re-called the PCR reads, giving one row per CDR3 protein. The sample yields 490,000 or so distinct CDR3 sequences, over 20% seen once. Sequenced input: naive CD8+ T cells from blood, with Jurkat cell RNA spiked in. The source is a human donor in good health. Some libraries in this study had Jurkat cell RNA spiked in. The CDR3 runs from the conserved cysteine through the conserved F or W. A D gene is named only where the DNA matches it firmly. A clone size is listed for some rows: how often the clone was seen (once, few, many), or a class if it is expanded.

abundance	d_gene	v_gene	j_gene	CDR3aa	CDR3nt
-	TRBD2	TRBV13	TRBJ2-1	CASSLDRREFGEQFF	TGTGCCAGCAGCTTAGATCGGCGGGAGTTCGGTGAGCAGTTCTTC
few	-	TRBV6-2/TRBV6-3	TRBJ1-5	CASTWEVGVQPQHF	TGTGCCAGCACCTGGGAGGTAGGGGTTCAGCCCCAGCATTTT
-	TRBD1	TRBV27	TRBJ2-7	CASSLTGSATYEQYF	TGTGCCAGCAGTCTGACAGGGTCTGCTACCTACGAGCAGTACTTC
-	TRBD1	TRBV5-4	TRBJ2-3	CASKQRSGTGSTDTQYF	TGTGCCAGCAAACAAAGATCCGGGACAGGGAGCACAGATACGCAGTATTTT
-	-	TRBV4-1	TRBJ2-5	CASSQVIGTRAQYF	TGCGCCAGCAGCCAAGTCATTGGAACTCGGGCCCAGTACTTC
many	-	TRBV5-6	TRBJ2-7	CASSLGGQGFYEQYF	TGTGCCAGCAGCTTGGGGGGCCAGGGATTCTACGAGCAGTACTTC
-	TRBD2	TRBV6-2/TRBV6-3	TRBJ2-1	CASSQHKLAPGEFF	TGTGCCAGCAGCCAACACAAACTAGCGCCGGGGGAATTCTTC
-	TRBD2	TRBV27	TRBJ2-7	CASSLHSSGSYEQYF	TGTGCCAGCAGCTTACACTCAAGCGGGAGCTACGAGCAGTACTTC
few	-	TRBV4-3	TRBJ1-5	CASSQDREGIQPQHF	TGCGCCAGCAGCCAAGACAGGGAGGGAATTCAGCCCCAGCATTTT
few	-	TRBV20-1	TRBJ2-2	CSARQPNTGELFF	TGCAGTGCTCGCCAACCGAACACCGGGGAGCTGTTTTTT
few	-	TRBV4-2	TRBJ2-1	CASSQEIPPAVSSYNEQFF	TGTGCCAGCAGCCAAGAGATCCCACCGGCCGTGAGCTCCTACAATGAGCAGTTCTTC
many	-	TRBV6-5	TRBJ1-1	CASSYQGGTEAFF	TGTGCCAGCAGTTACCAGGGTGGCACTGAAGCTTTCTTT
-	TRBD1	TRBV28	TRBJ1-5	CASSLGTGFPFSNQPQHF	TGTGCCAGCAGTTTAGGGACAGGGTTTCCCTTTAGCAATCAGCCCCAGCATTTT
few	TRBD2	TRBV13	TRBJ2-7	CASSRTSGGLLSSYEQYF	TGTGCCAGCAGCCGTACTAGCGGGGGGCTCCTTAGCTCCTACGAGCAGTACTTC
few	-	TRBV6-2/TRBV6-3	TRBJ2-7	CASGSWEQYF	TGTGCCAGCGGAAGCTGGGAGCAGTACTTC
-	-	TRBV28	TRBJ2-5	CASGFVETQYF	TGTGCCAGCGGTTTCGTAGAGACCCAGTACTTC
many	-	TRBV11-2	TRBJ2-1	CASSPGADSSYNEQFF	TGTGCCAGCAGCCCAGGCGCCGATAGCTCCTACAATGAGCAGTTCTTC
many	TRBD1	TRBV10-3	TRBJ1-1	CATQQGGLEAFF	TGTGCCACACAACAGGGGGGCCTTGAAGCTTTCTTT
many	TRBD1	TRBV29-1	TRBJ2-2	CSVEKQGVSGTGELFF	TGCAGCGTTGAAAAGCAGGGGGTATCAGGCACCGGGGAGCTGTTTTTT
few	TRBD2	TRBV2	TRBJ2-2	CASSLPGLADGELFF	TGTGCCAGCAGTCTTCCGGGACTAGCGGACGGGGAGCTGTTTTTT
few	-	TRBV6-5	TRBJ2-2	CASTRDENTGELFF	TGTGCCAGCACACGGGACGAGAACACCGGGGAGCTGTTTTTT
-	TRBD2	TRBV10-2	TRBJ2-7	CASRLAGGAYEQYF	TGCGCCAGCAGACTAGCGGGAGGGGCCTACGAGCAGTACTTC
many	-	TRBV2	TRBJ2-7	CASKSTAEQYF	TGTGCCAGCAAATCTACGGCCGAGCAGTACTTC
-	TRBD2	TRBV5-6	TRBJ2-3	CAGSPSGSTDTQYF	TGTGCCGGCAGCCCTAGCGGTAGCACAGATACGCAGTATTTT
many	-	TRBV29-1	TRBJ1-1	CSVESLNTEAFF	TGCAGCGTTGAGTCCCTGAACACTGAAGCTTTCTTT
few	-	TRBV27	TRBJ2-3	CASSLSYKGPSTDTQYF	TGTGCCAGCAGTTTATCGTATAAGGGCCCCTCTACAGATACGCAGTATTTT
many	-	TRBV19	TRBJ1-5	CASTLGYNQPQHF	TGTGCCAGTACCCTGGGGTACAATCAGCCCCAGCATTTT
many	-	TRBV2	TRBJ2-5	CASRALQETQYF	TGTGCCTCTAGGGCACTTCAAGAGACCCAGTACTTC
many	-	TRBV20-1	TRBJ2-4	CSARADLAGYIQYF	TGCAGTGCTAGAGCCGACCTCGCCGGGTACATTCAGTACTTC
many	-	TRBV4-1	TRBJ1-5	CASSDQTDSNQPQHF	TGCGCCAGCAGCGACCAGACAGATAGCAATCAGCCCCAGCATTTT
many	-	TRBV5-6	TRBJ2-3	CASSLSAGVADTQYF	TGTGCCAGCAGCTTGTCGGCAGGGGTAGCAGATACGCAGTATTTT
many	-	TRBV2	TRBJ2-3	CASSQGLTSTDTQYF	TGTGCCAGCAGCCAGGGACTTACTAGCACAGATACGCAGTATTTT
many	TRBD1	TRBV3-1	TRBJ1-1	CASSQDRAGGTEAFF	TGTGCCAGCAGCCAAGATCGAGCAGGGGGCACTGAAGCTTTCTTT
few	TRBD1	TRBV30	TRBJ1-5	CAWLPPRQGVNQPQHF	TGTGCCTGGCTACCCCCCCGACAGGGGGTCAATCAGCCCCAGCATTTT
-	TRBD1	TRBV19	TRBJ2-7	CASSTPGTGRYEQYF	TGTGCCAGTAGTACCCCAGGGACAGGGCGGTACGAGCAGTACTTC
many	-	TRBV4-3	TRBJ1-2	CASSQDFREEDGYTF	TGCGCCAGCAGCCAAGATTTTAGGGAAGAGGATGGCTACACCTTC
many	-	TRBV20-1	TRBJ2-7	CSARYEVSSYEQYF	TGCAGTGCTAGATACGAGGTCAGCTCCTACGAGCAGTACTTC
many	TRBD2	TRBV12-3/TRBV12-4	TRBJ2-4	CASSTAGVAKNIQYF	TGTGCCAGCAGTACAGCGGGGGTAGCCAAAAACATTCAGTACTTC
many	-	TRBV4-3	TRBJ2-3	CASSPSQQGISDTQYF	TGCGCCAGCAGTCCCTCCCAGCAGGGGATATCAGATACGCAGTATTTT
many	-	TRBV27	TRBJ2-7	CASRVRGGEQYF	TGTGCCAGCAGAGTCAGGGGTGGTGAGCAGTACTTC
-	-	TRBV5-6	TRBJ2-7	CASSAGTTAYEQYF	TGTGCCAGCAGCGCGGGGACAACTGCCTACGAGCAGTACTTC
-	-	TRBV6-2/TRBV6-3	TRBJ2-5	CASSYSKTGRPSQETQYF	TGTGCCAGCAGTTACTCGAAGACGGGAAGGCCTTCCCAAGAGACCCAGTACTTC
many	-	TRBV6-5	TRBJ1-5	CASSPEPVGSNQPQHF	TGTGCCAGCAGCCCCGAGCCCGTGGGGAGCAATCAGCCCCAGCATTTT
many	-	TRBV29-1	TRBJ2-5	CSVAHSGQQYF	TGCAGCGTCGCACACTCAGGTCAACAGTACTTC
-	-	TRBV20-1	TRBJ2-7	CSARPQQTGSCEQYF	TGCAGTGCCAGGCCGCAACAGACGGGATCCTGCGAGCAGTACTTC
-	-	TRBV4-3	TRBJ2-7	CASSERLMNYEQYF	TGCGCCAGCAGCGAAAGACTAATGAACTACGAGCAGTACTTC
few	TRBD2	TRBV24-1	TRBJ2-2	CATSPGTSGSSELFF	TGTGCCACCAGCCCCGGGACTAGCGGGAGCAGCGAGCTGTTTTTT
few	-	TRBV3-1	TRBJ2-2	CASSQEGWRLEANTGELFF	TGTGCCAGCAGCCAAGAAGGGTGGAGACTAGAGGCGAACACCGGGGAGCTGTTTTTT
-	TRBD1	TRBV20-1	TRBJ2-1	CSARDAAMVTGGEQFF	TGCAGTGCTAGAGATGCAGCCATGGTCACAGGGGGTGAGCAGTTCTTC
many	TRBD1	TRBV7-2	TRBJ2-1	CASSLGTASYNEQFF	TGTGCCAGCAGCCTAGGGACAGCCTCCTACAATGAGCAGTTCTTC
-	-	TRBV4-3	TRBJ2-7	CASSQGRTGPYEQHF	TGCGCCAGCAGCCAAGGTCGGACCGGCCCCTACGAGCAGCACTTC
many	-	TRBV13	TRBJ1-5	CASSLGGNGQPQHF	TGTGCCAGCAGCTTAGGGGGAAACGGACAGCCCCAGCATTTT
many	-	TRBV7-8	TRBJ2-7	CASSPFTSAGGSGEQYF	TGTGCCAGCAGCCCCTTCACATCTGCCGGGGGAAGTGGAGAGCAGTACTTC
many	-	TRBV14	TRBJ1-1	CASSQGSWGTEAFF	TGTGCCAGCAGCCAAGGCAGTTGGGGGACTGAAGCTTTCTTT
many	-	TRBV7-9	TRBJ2-2	CASSLLTETNTGELFF	TGTGCCAGCAGCTTATTGACCGAAACGAACACCGGGGAGCTGTTTTTT
many	TRBD1	TRBV20-1	TRBJ2-7	CSALTGTEQYF	TGCAGTGCCCTGACAGGGACCGAGCAGTACTTC
many	-	TRBV5-6	TRBJ2-7	CASSLRVSYEQYF	TGTGCCAGCAGCTTGAGAGTTTCCTACGAGCAGTACTTC
few	-	TRBV6-5	TRBJ2-3	CASSYSLRDPAAYTQYF	TGTGCCAGCAGTTACTCCCTTCGGGACCCGGCAGCATATACGCAGTATTTT
few	TRBD1	TRBV20-1	TRBJ1-5	CSAKDREAYSNQPQHF	TGCAGTGCTAAGGACAGGGAAGCGTATAGCAATCAGCCCCAGCATTTT
few	-	TRBV27	TRBJ2-7	CASSSLLAPSHEQYF	TGTGCCAGCAGTTCACTCCTGGCCCCCTCCCACGAGCAGTACTTC